The text below deals with one T cell receptor (beta chain). The data derive from a study of blood T cell repertoires in COVID-19. The germline gives CDR1 SGHTS, CDR2 YDEGEE. V gave up 1 base and J gave up 4 bases, with 12 bases separating them. The CDR3 extends over 15 amino acids. Recovered status applied to Cohort 3 donors who had two consecutive negative PCRs. It also applied to those with clearance or with symptom resolution. Data came from immunoSEQ multiplex PCR; TCRdb stores just in-frame clones and leaves some out. Counted here are under 450,000 clones, roughly four fifths occurring once; the ten biggest clones make up about 5.4%.

The clonotype comes from a woman aged 50 to 65 who had recovered from COVID-19. V usage is TRBV5-8 and J usage is TRBJ1-5; D is uncertain. Input material: PBMCs or T cells enriched from blood (not recorded which). CDR3 residues: CASSLIWGGNQPQHF. In nucleotides, the CDR3 is TGTGCCAGCAGCTTGATCTGGGGAGGGAATCAGCCCCAGCATTTT.